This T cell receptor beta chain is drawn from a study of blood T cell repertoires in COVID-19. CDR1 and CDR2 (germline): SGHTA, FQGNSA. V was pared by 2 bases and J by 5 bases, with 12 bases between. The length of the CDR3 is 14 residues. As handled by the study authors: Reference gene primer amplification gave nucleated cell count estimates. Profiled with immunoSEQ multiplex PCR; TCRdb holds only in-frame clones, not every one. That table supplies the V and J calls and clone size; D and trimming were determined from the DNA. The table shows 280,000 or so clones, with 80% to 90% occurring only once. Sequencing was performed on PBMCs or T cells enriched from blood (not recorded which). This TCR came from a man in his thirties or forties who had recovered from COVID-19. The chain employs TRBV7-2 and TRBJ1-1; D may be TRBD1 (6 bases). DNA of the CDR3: TGTGCCAGCAGCTTAAGCAGGGGTGCTACTGAAGCTTTCTTT. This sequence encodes CASSLSRGATEAFF.